Following are 4 T cell receptor beta chains from one sample sequenced in a study of T cell responses to AZD1222 COVID-19 vaccine. TCRdb's copy holds only in-frame clones and misses some; the assay was immunoSEQ multiplex PCR. Of about 110,000 clones listed, around 92% are singletons. This specimen consisted of peripheral blood, obtained 28 days after the second AZD1222 dose. These receptors all stem from an adult who received the AZD1222 COVID-19 vaccine.

The chain recombines TRBV5-1 with TRBJ2-2, with D possibly matching TRBD2 (5 bases). Germline CDR1 SGHRS, CDR2 YFSETQ. CDR3 size: 16 residues. Trimming stripped 2 bases from V and 4 bases from J, with 15 bases between. CDR3 amino acids: CASSLDPSIGTGELFF. Here the CDR3 DNA reads TGCGCCAGCAGCTTAGATCCTAGCATAGGCACCGGGGAGCTGTTTTTT.

J is TRBJ2-7 and V is TRBV7-3; 10 bases map to TRBD2. The CDR3 runs to 13 residues. CDR1 is SGHTA, CDR2 FQGTGA, per germline. V gave up 5 bases and J gave up 6 bases; unmatched junction bases: 4. The CDR3 loop is CASSLGTSAEQYF. Here the CDR3 DNA reads TGTGCCAGCAGCCTCGGGACTAGCGCCGAGCAGTACTTC.

V and J are TRBV7-8 and TRBJ2-7; 11 bases agree with TRBD1. V lost 2 bases to trimming and J lost 4 bases; unmatched junction nucleotides: 10. This CDR3 contains 17 residues. Germline CDR1 reads SGHVS; CDR2 reads FQNEAQ. CDR3: CASSLSSGGQGAYEQYF. Here the CDR3 DNA reads TGTGCCAGCAGCTTATCGAGTGGAGGACAGGGGGCTTACGAGCAGTACTTC.

The V gene is TRBV6-5, the J gene TRBJ1-4, with unresolved D. CDR1 is MNHEY, CDR2 SVGAGI, per germline. Trimming removed 8 bases from V and 4 bases from J, with 5 bases in between. The CDR3 totals 11 residues. The CDR3 loop is CASGSNEKLFF. For the CDR3, the DNA is TGTGCCAGCGGCAGTAATGAAAAACTGTTTTTT.